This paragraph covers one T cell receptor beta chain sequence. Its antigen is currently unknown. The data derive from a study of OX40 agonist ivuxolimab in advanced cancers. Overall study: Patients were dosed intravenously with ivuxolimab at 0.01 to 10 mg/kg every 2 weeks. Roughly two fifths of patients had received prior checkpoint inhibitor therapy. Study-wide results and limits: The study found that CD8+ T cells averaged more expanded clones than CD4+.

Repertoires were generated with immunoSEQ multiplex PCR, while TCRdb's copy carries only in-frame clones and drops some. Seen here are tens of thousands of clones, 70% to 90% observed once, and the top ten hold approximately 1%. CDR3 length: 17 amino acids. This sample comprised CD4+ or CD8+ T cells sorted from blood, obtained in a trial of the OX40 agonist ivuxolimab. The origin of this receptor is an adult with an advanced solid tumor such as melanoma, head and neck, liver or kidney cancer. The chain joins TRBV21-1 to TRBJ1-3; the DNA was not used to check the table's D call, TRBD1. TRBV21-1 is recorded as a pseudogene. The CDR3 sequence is CASSKGGTGICGNTIYF. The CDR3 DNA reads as TGTGCCAGCAGCAAAGGGGGGACAGGGATCTGTGGAAACACCATATATTTT.